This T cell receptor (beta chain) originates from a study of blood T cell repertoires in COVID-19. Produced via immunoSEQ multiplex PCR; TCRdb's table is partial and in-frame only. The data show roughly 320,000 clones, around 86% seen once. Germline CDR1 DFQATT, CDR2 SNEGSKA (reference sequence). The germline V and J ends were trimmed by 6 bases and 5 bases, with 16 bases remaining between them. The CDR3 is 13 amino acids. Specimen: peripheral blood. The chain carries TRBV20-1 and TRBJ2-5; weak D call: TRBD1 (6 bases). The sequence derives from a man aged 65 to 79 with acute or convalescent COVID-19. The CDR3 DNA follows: TGCAGTGCCAGTGGCAGGGGTAGGGAGACCCAGTACTTC. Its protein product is CSASGRGRETQYF.